The clone carrying this T cell receptor beta chain was seen only once. Its antigen remains unknown. Tissue from the graft was processed to free its intraepithelial and lamina propria lymphocytes. This sample stems from a study of graft-versus-host responses after intestinal transplantation. Study-level information: Grafts that recipients had were multivisceral, liver-intestinal, or isolated intestinal transplants.

Method: immunoSEQ multiplex PCR; TCRdb's copy keeps in-frame clones and lacks some. The sample includes approximately 15,000 clones, 80% of them seen just once. Study observations and caveats: After transplant, early declines in HvG clones were associated with peak levels of circulating GvH clones.

The TCR originated in a human patient who received an intestinal transplant, so some T cells may come from the graft donor. Sequenced material: ileum tissue, taken 95 to 110 days after intestinal transplant.

This chain's CDR3 is CASSIPRAGGKRDEQFF. For the CDR3, the DNA is TGTGCCAGTAGTATCCCGAGGGCAGGGGGCAAGAGGGATGAGCAGTTCTTC. The chain has TRBV19 and TRBJ2-1; 8 bases line up with TRBD1. Germline loops: CDR1 LNHDA, CDR2 SQIVND (reference sequence). Trimming at V came to 3 bases and at J to 8 bases, leaving 15 bases not matched to a gene. The CDR3 has 17 residues.